Below, 20 T cell receptor beta chains from the same sample are listed, as sequenced in a study of T-cell reconstitution after alpha-beta-depleted transplantation in children. This sample's TCRbeta library carried unique molecular identifier barcodes. TCRdb passed the PCR reads through MiXCR, listing each CDR3 protein once. The sample holds 55,000 to 90,000 distinct CDR3 sequences, 4.9% seen once. The source was PBMCs, mostly from graft donor cells, collected 180 days after TCRalphabeta/CD19-depleted stem cell transplant. The receptors derive from a boy in the first two years of life who had a stem cell transplant for acute myeloid leukemia, so the T cells may come from the graft donor.

This clonotype was detected ten times or more. The chain links TRBV5-5 to TRBJ2-1; TRBD1 might be the D (6 bases). Germline assignment: CDR1 SGHKS and CDR2 YYEKEE (reference sequence). This CDR3 has 17 residues. V shed 4 bases and J shed 7 bases, with 24 bases lying between them. The CDR3 nucleotides read TGTGCCAGCAGCGCCGACAGGTTCTCCCTTAGTAGGAATGAGCAGTTCTTC. Its translation is CASSADRFSLSRNEQFF. The variable domain in full, completed from reference TRBV5-5 and TRBJ2-1, reads DAGVTQSPTHLIKTRGQQVTLRCSPISGHKSVSWYQQVLGQGPQFIFQYYEKEERGRGNFPDRFSARQFPNYSSELNVNALLLGDSALYLCASSADRFSLSRNEQFFGPGTRLTVL.

This clonotype was detected many times. The chain employs TRBV12-3 or TRBV12-4 and TRBJ1-1; D remains ambiguous. With 6 bases removed from V and 5 bases from J, the gap between germline ends came to 7 bases. This CDR3 has 11 amino acids. The CDR3 loop is CASRGWTEAFF. CDR3 coding DNA: TGTGCCAGCAGGGGGTGGACTGAAGCTTTCTTT.

This clonotype was detected ten times or more. The chain couples TRBV6-5 to TRBJ2-6; no reliable D call. With 5 bases removed from V and 4 bases from J, the gap between germline ends came to 15 bases. This CDR3 is built from 16 residues. Germline V gene sequence: CDR1 MNHEY, CDR2 SVGAGI. CDR3 coding DNA: TGTGCCAGCAGTCCCCTAATCCTGTGGGGGGCCAACGTCCTGACTTTC. This codes for CASSPLILWGANVLTF.

This clonotype was seen ten or more times. This sequence joins TRBV4-3 and TRBJ2-1; D is unresolved. Deletions cut 1 base from V and 1 base from J, with 11 bases between. Per germline, CDR1 LGHNA and CDR2 YSLEER. The CDR3 is made up of 16 amino acids. In DNA form, the CDR3 reads TGCGCCAGCAGCCAAGGTTCTGCGTTTTCCTACAATGAGCAGTTCTTC. Its translation: CASSQGSAFSYNEQFF.

This clonotype was seen repeatedly, ten times or more. The CDR3 DNA reads as TGTGCCAGCAGCCCTTCAGGGGATGAGCAGTTCTTC. Its protein is CASSPSGDEQFF. The chain has TRBV13 and TRBJ2-1; tentative D call: TRBD1 (6 bases). Germline V CDR1 and CDR2: PRHDT, FYEKMQ (reference sequence). V shed 5 bases and J shed 8 bases, with 10 bases lying between them. CDR3 length: 12 amino acids.

This clonotype was seen at least ten times. The chain combines TRBV11-2 with TRBJ2-2; D tentatively fits TRBD1 or TRBD2 (6 bases each). Germline CDR1 is SGHAT and CDR2 is FQNNGV. V was trimmed by 8 bases and J by 2 bases, leaving 15 bases between them. CDR3 length equals 15 residues. As DNA, the CDR3 is TGTGCCAGCTCGAGACCGGGGGCCAACACCGGGGAGCTGTTTTTT. This encodes CASSRPGANTGELFF. Supplemented by reference TRBV11-2 and TRBJ2-2, the full variable domain reads EAGVAQSPRYKIIEKRQSVAFWCNPISGHATLYWYQQILGQGPKLLIQFQNNGVVDDSQLPKDRFSAERLKGVDSTLKIQPAKLEDSAVYLCASSRPGANTGELFFGEGSRLTVL.

This clonotype occurred many times. The V gene is TRBV12-3 or TRBV12-4, the J gene TRBJ2-1; maybe TRBD1 (5 bases). V was clipped by 0 bases and J by 7 bases, with 13 bases between them. This CDR3 region has 15 residues. The CDR3 DNA sequence: TGTGCCAGCAGTTTAGCAGGGTTTGGGGCAAATGAGCAGTTCTTC. Translated, it gives CASSLAGFGANEQFF.

This clonotype was found a few times. This chain connects TRBV7-8 to TRBJ1-2; D perhaps matches TRBD1 (6 bases). This CDR3 is built from 13 residues. Germline loops: CDR1 SGHVS, CDR2 FQNEAQ. Trimming pared 5 bases from V and 4 bases from J, leaving 11 bases between. DNA for the CDR3: TGTGCCAGCAGCCAGGGGACACCCTATGGCTACACCTTC. It codes for CASSQGTPYGYTF.

There are many counts of this clonotype. The chain combines TRBV20-1 with TRBJ2-7; a weak D match, TRBD2 (5 bases). CDR1 DFQATT and CDR2 SNEGSKA come from the germline V gene (reference sequence). V was shortened by 3 bases and J by 0 bases, with 15 bases between the two germline ends. This CDR3 comprises 15 residues. Here the CDR3 reads CSASVPSGISYEQYF. The CDR3 bases are TGCAGTGCTAGCGTACCCTCCGGGATCTCCTACGAGCAGTACTTC.

The sample holds many counts of this clonotype. The rearrangement uses TRBV11-2 and TRBJ2-2; D perhaps matches TRBD2 (5 bases). The CDR3 totals 15 residues. CDR1 is SGHAT, CDR2 FQNNGV, per germline. Trimming cost V 5 bases and J 3 bases, with 13 bases left between them. CDR3 in amino acids: CASSPSLRYTGELFF. In nucleotides, the CDR3 is TGTGCCAGCAGCCCTAGCCTTAGATACACCGGGGAGCTGTTTTTT.

This clonotype has only a few counts. The chain uses TRBV10-3 and TRBJ2-1; D gene unclear. The CDR3 consists of 15 residues. In germline, CDR1 is ENHRY, CDR2 SYGVKD. The germline V and J ends were trimmed by 2 bases and 3 bases, with 11 bases remaining between them. The CDR3 here is CAISEAYSLYNEQFF. CDR3 DNA: TGTGCCATCAGTGAGGCGTACTCTCTCTACAATGAGCAGTTCTTC.

This clonotype appeared many times. The chain uses TRBV19 and TRBJ1-2; TRBD1 matches at 7 bases. The ends lost 3 bases at V and 3 bases at J; junction bases unmatched: 1. CDR3 length: 13 amino acids. In germline, CDR1 is LNHDA, CDR2 SQIVND (reference sequence). The CDR3 reads CASSIDRDYGYTF. The CDR3 nucleotides read TGTGCCAGTAGTATCGACAGGGACTATGGCTACACCTTC.

This clonotype was counted many times. The CDR3 spells CASSSGLSGKTQYF. The CDR3 DNA sequence: TGTGCCAGCAGTTCGGGTCTATCGGGAAAGACCCAGTACTTC. The chain has TRBV12-3 or TRBV12-4 and TRBJ2-5; tentatively, D is TRBD2 (5 bases). Trimming cost V 4 bases and J 6 bases, with 15 bases left between them. CDR3 length: 14 residues.

This clonotype was seen many times. The chain recombines TRBV12-3 or TRBV12-4 with TRBJ2-7, with TRBD1 matching 7 bases. The CDR3 consists of 14 residues. Trimming took 5 bases from V and 6 from J; bases not matched to a gene: 10. This CDR3 is CASSPTGTATEQYF. CDR3 in DNA: TGTGCCAGCAGTCCGACCGGGACAGCGACCGAGCAGTACTTC.

This clonotype was recorded many times. The chain has TRBV10-2 and TRBJ2-1; a possible D gene is TRBD1 (5 bases). CDR1 WSHSY and CDR2 SAAADI come from the germline V gene. Between the trimmed V and J ends, which lost 4 bases and 2 bases, there was a span of 9 bases. The CDR3 totals 14 residues. The CDR3 bases are TGCGCCAGCAGTGGTGTGGACACCTACAATGAGCAGTTCTTC. Protein product: CASSGVDTYNEQFF.

This clonotype was found many times. V is TRBV29-1 and J is TRBJ2-1, with D maybe TRBD2 (5 bases). V lost 3 bases and J 1 base, leaving 19 bases between the germline ends. This CDR3 is 17 amino acids long. Germline V lookup: CDR1 SQVTM, CDR2 ANQGSEA. CDR3 coding DNA: TGCAGCGTTGATGTAAGGAGGTCCTTAGCTTCCTACAATGAGCAGTTCTTC. Translating gives CSVDVRRSLASYNEQFF.

In its sample, this clonotype was seen many times. The chain employs TRBV4-3 and TRBJ2-6, with unresolved D. CDR1 and CDR2 from the germline V gene are LGHNA and YSLEER. With 4 bases removed from V and 0 bases from J, the gap between germline ends came to 7 bases. This CDR3 spans 15 amino acids. CDR3 coding DNA: TGCGCCAGCAGCCCCCTGGTCTCTGGGGCCAACGTCCTGACTTTC. It yields the protein CASSPLVSGANVLTF.

This clonotype appeared a few times. The rearrangement links TRBV11-3 to TRBJ1-1; tentatively, D is TRBD1 (5 bases). With 3 bases removed from V and 4 bases from J, the gap between germline ends came to 12 bases. The CDR3 totals 14 residues. Looked up from germline, CDR1 is SGHNT and CDR2 is YENEEA. The CDR3, as DNA: TGTGCCAGCAGCTTTGGCAGGGTGGGCACTGAAGCTTTCTTT. Translation: CASSFGRVGTEAFF.

This clonotype was observed at least ten times. This chain connects TRBV6-1 to TRBJ1-5; D may be TRBD1 (6 bases). Between the trimmed V and J ends, which lost 6 bases and 5 bases, there was a span of 14 bases. Germline-derived CDR1 and CDR2 are MNHNS and SASEGT. CDR3 length equals 14 residues. The chain's CDR3 is CASSLTGIYQPQHF. Here the CDR3 DNA reads TGTGCCAGCAGCCTTACAGGGATCTATCAGCCCCAGCATTTT.

This clonotype was observed at least ten times. The chain joins TRBV5-8 to TRBJ2-7; the match to TRBD2 covers 7 bases. The CDR3 covers 18 residues. Trimming removed 1 base from V and 2 bases from J; junction bases left unmatched: 15. CDR1 and CDR2 from the germline V gene are SGHTS and YDEGEE. The CDR3 sequence is CASSLTIQGLSGAYEQYV. As DNA, the CDR3 is TGTGCCAGCAGCTTGACCATCCAGGGACTATCGGGGGCCTACGAGCAGTACGTC.